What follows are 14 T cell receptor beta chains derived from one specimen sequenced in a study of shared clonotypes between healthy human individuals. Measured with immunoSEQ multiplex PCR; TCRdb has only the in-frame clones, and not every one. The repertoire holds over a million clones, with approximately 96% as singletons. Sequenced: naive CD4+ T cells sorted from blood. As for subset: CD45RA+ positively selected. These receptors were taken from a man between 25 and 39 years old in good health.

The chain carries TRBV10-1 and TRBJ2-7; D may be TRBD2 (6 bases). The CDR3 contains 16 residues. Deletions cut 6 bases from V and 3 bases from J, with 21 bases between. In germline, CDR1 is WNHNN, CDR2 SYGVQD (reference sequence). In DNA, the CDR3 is TGCGCCAGCAGCTCTGAAAGGCGGGGTCGGGGCTACGAGCAGTACTTC. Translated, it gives CASSSERRGRGYEQYF.

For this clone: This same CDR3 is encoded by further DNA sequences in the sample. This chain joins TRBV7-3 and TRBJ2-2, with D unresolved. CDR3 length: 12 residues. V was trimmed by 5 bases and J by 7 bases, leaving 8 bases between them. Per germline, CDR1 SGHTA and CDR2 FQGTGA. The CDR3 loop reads CASSPPGGELFF. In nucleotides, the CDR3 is TGTGCCAGCAGCCCTCCCGGCGGGGAGCTGTTTTTT.

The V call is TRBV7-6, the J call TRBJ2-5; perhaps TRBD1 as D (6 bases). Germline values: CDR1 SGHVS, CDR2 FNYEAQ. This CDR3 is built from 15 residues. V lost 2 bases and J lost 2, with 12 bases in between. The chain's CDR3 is CASSLFRGHQETQYF. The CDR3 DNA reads TGTGCCAGCAGCTTATTTAGGGGACATCAAGAGACCCAGTACTTC.

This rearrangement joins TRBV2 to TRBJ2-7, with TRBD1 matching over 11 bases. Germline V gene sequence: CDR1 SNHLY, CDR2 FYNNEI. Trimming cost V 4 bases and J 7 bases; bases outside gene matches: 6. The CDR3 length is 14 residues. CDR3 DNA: TGTGCCAGCAGTGCGGACAGGGGGCCGGGGGAGCAGTACTTC. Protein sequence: CASSADRGPGEQYF.

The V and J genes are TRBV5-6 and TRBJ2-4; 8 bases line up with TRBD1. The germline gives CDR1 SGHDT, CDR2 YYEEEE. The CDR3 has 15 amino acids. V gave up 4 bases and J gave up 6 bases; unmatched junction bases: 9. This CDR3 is CASSKNRDRRNIQYF. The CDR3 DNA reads TGTGCCAGCAGCAAAAACCGGGACAGGAGAAACATTCAGTACTTC.

The CDR3 sequence: CASSTSGTGLYNEQFF. As DNA, the CDR3 is TGCGCCAGCAGCACGTCCGGGACAGGGCTCTACAATGAGCAGTTCTTC. The chain carries TRBV5-1 and TRBJ2-1; TRBD1 matches at 9 bases. The germline CDR1 and CDR2 sequences are SGHRS and YFSETQ. With 4 bases clipped from V and 3 bases from J, the junction kept 8 bases outside the gene matches. The CDR3 loop spans 16 amino acids.

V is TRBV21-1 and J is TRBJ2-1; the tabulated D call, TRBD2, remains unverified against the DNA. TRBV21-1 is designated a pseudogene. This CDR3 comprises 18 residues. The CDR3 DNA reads TGTGCCAGCAGCAAAGCGTTTGTGAGGGTAAAGAGGCCTAATGAGCAGTTCTTC. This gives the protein CASSKAFVRVKRPNEQFF.

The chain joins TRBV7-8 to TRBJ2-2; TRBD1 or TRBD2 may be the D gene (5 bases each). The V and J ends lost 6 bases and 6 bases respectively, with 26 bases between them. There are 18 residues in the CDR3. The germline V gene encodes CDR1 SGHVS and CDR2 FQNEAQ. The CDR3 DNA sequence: TGTGCCAGCAGACAAACCGGGACCCCCGGGCCGTCCTCCGGGGAGCTGTTTTTT. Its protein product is CASRQTGTPGPSSGELFF.

The CDR3 DNA reads as TGTGCCAGCAGTCGGACACGGATGGGAGAGCAGTACTTC. It codes for CASSRTRMGEQYF. V is TRBV6-1 and J is TRBJ2-7; D might be TRBD1 (5 bases). From germline, CDR1 is MNHNS and CDR2 SASEGT. This CDR3 region has 13 residues. Trimming took 5 bases from V and 7 from J, leaving 15 bases between them.

The CDR3 sequence: CASSFNSGRTDTQYF. The CDR3 DNA follows: TGTGCCAGCAGTTTTAATAGCGGGAGAACAGATACGCAGTATTTT. The V call is TRBV28, the J call TRBJ2-3; 9 bases map to TRBD2. Trimming cost V 3 bases and J 3 bases; bases outside gene matches: 4. This CDR3 spans 15 amino acids. From germline, CDR1 is MDHEN and CDR2 SYDVKM.

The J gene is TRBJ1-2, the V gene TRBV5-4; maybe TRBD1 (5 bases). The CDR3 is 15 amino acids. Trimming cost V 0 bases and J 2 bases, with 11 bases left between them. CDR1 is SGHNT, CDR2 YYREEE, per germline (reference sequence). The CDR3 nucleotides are TGTGCCAGCAGCTTGGACAGGCGGGTAAACTATGGCTACACCTTC. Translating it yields CASSLDRRVNYGYTF.

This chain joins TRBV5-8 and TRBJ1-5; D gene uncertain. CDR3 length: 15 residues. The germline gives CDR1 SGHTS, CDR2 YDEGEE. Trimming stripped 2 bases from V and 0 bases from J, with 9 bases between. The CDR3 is CASSFGGYSNQPQHF. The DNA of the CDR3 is TGTGCCAGCAGCTTTGGAGGCTATAGCAATCAGCCCCAGCATTTT.

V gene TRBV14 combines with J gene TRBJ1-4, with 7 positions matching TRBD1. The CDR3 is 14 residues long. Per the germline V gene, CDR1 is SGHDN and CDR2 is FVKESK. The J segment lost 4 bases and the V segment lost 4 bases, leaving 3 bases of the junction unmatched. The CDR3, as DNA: TGTGCCAGCAGCCCGAGACAGGGTAATGAAAAACTGTTTTTT. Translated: CASSPRQGNEKLFF.

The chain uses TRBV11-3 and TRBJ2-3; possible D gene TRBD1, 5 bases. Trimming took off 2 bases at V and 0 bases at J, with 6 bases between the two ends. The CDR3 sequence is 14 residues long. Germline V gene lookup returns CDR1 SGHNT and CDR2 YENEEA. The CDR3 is CASSLRTSTDTQYF. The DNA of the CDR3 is TGTGCCAGCAGCTTAAGGACAAGCACAGATACGCAGTATTTT.